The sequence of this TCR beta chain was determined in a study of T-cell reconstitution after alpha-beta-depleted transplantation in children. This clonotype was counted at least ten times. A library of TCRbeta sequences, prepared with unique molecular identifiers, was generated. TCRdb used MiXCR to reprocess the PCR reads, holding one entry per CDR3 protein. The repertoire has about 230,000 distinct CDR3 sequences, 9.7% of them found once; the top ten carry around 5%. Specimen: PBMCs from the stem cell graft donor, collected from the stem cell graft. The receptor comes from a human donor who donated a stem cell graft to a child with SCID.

The CDR3 DNA follows: TGTGCCAGCTCACCCGAGGGGACAGCCATAGCAGCAGATACGCAGTATTTT. Amino acids: CASSPEGTAIAADTQYF. The chain recombines TRBV18 with TRBJ2-3; TRBD1 matches 7 bases. The CDR3 extends over 17 amino acids. In germline, CDR1 is KGHSH, CDR2 LQKENI. V shed 3 bases and J 4 bases; nucleotides not matched to a gene: 13.